This T cell receptor (beta chain) was obtained from a study of shared clonotypes between healthy human individuals. Each sorted subset replicate got 200 ng genomic DNA, 25,000 to 35,000 genomes. Sequenced by immunoSEQ multiplex PCR; TCRdb stores in-frame clones only, minus some. The top ten clones hold 24% of a sample with more than 600,000 clones, under 95% of them seen once. In the naive CD8 group, cells lacked CD45RO and were positively selected for CCR7, so terminally differentiated effector memory CD45RA+ cells were left out. The germline V gene has CDR1 MNHEY and CDR2 SMNVEV (reference sequence). The CDR3 length is 15 residues. Trimming cost V 2 bases and J 1 base, with 11 bases left between them.

The receptor's source is a man in his thirties or forties in good health. V is TRBV27 and J is TRBJ2-5, with a tentative D call TRBD2 (7 bases). The material sequenced was naive CD8+ T cells sorted from blood. The CDR3 region is CASSLGGAPQETQYF. For the CDR3, the DNA is TGTGCCAGCAGTTTAGGGGGGGCGCCCCAAGAGACCCAGTACTTC.